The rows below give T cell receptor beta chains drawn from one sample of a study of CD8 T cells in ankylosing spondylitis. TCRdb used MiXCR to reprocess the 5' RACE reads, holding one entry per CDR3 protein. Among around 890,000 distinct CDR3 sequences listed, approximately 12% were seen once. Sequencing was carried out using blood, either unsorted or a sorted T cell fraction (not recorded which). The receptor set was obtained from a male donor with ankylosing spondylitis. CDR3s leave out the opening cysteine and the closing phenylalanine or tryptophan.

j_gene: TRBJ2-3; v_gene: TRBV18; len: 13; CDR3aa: ASSPYTASTDTQY
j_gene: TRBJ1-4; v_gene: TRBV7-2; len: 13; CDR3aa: ASSPGDGSREKLF
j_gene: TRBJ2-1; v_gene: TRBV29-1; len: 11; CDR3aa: SVEWPSSNEQF
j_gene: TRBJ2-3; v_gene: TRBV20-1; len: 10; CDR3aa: SARDRGFGQY
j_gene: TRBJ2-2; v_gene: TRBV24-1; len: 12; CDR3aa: ATSGPSRTGELF
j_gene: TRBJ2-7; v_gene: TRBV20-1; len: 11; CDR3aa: SAVRTGSYEQY
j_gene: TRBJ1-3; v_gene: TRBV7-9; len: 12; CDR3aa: ASGLQGSGNTIY
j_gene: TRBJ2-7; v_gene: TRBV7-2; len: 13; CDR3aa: ASSFFSGSVGEQY
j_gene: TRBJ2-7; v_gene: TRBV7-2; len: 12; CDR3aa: ASSAQTGSYEQY
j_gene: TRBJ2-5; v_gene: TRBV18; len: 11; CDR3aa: ASSPPGQETQY
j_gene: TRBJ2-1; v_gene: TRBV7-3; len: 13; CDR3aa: ASSYTTSSYNEQF
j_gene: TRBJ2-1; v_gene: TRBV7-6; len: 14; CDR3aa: ASSLVLGRSYNEQF
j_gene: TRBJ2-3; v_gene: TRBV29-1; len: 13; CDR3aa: SAPSGQVSTDTQY
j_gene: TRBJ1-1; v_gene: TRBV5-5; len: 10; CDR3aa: ASSLQSTEAF
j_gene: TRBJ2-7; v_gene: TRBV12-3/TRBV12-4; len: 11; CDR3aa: ASSRDVTYEQY
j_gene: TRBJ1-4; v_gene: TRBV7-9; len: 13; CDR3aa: ASSRTGDSGEKLF
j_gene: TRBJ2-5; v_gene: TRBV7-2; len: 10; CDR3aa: ASRSEGETQY
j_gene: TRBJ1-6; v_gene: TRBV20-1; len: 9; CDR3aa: SASYNSPLH
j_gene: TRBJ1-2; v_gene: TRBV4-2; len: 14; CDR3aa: ASSNILTGVDYGYT
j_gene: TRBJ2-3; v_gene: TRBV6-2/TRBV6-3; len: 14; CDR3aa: ASSARLAGVGNTQY
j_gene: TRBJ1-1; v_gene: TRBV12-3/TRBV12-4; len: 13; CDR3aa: ASSPRRQGASEAF
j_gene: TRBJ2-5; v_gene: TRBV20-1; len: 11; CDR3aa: SARGMLGETQY
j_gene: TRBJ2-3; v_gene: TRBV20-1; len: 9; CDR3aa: SALTLDTQY
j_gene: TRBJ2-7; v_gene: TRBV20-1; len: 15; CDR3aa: SARGHWTSGYSYEQY
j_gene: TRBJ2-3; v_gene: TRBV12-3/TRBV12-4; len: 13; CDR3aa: ASSNSGRAPDTQY
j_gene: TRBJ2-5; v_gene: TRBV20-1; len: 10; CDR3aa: SSLAGRETQY
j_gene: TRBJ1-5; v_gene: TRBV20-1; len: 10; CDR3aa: SANTVGQPQH
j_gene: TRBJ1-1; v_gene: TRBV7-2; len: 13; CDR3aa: ASSLRLSANTEAF
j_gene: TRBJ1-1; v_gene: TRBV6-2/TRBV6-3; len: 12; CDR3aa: ASRAGGLNTEAF
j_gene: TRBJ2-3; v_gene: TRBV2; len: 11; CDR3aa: ASSDRWEDTQY
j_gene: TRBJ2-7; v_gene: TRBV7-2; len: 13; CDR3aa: ASSVSGSTYYEQY
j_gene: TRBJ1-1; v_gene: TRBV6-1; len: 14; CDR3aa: ASSRGHMSMNTEAF
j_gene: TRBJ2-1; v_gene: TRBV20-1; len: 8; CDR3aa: SAVYNEQF
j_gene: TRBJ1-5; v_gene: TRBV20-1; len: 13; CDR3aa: SARDIRVPNQPQH
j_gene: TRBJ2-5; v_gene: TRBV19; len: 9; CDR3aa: ATSSGETQY
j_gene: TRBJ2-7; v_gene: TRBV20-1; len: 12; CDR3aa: SASGLAGDYEQY
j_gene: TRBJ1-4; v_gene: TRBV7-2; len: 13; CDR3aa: ASSLAGRINEKLF
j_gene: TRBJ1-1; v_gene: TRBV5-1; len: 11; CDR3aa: ASSSGIRTEVF
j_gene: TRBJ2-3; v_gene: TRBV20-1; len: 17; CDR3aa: SARGLAGVRGVGTDTQY
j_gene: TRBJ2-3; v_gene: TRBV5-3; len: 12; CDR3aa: ARSLAGGPDTQY
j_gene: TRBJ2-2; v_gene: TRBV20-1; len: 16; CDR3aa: SARDPTSGRPQTGELF
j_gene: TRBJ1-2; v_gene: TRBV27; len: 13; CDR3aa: ASRPRQGPDYGYT
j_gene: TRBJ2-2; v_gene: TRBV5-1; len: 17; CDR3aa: ASSRKPPTSGIGVGELF
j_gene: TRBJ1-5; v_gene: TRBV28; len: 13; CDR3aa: ATPGEAGGNQPQH
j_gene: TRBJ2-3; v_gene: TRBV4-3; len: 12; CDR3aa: ASSLRTATDTQY
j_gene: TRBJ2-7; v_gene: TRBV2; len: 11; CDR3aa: ASSEVAPYEQY
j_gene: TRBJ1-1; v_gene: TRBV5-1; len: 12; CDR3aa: ASSLDEGRTEAF
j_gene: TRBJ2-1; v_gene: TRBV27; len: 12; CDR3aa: ASRLEPYYNEQF
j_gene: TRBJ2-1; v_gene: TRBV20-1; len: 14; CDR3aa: SANYYTSGAYNEQF
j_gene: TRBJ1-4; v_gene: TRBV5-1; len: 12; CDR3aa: ASSMDRGFKKLF
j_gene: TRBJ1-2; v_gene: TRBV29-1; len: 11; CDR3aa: SVIRGTGYGYT
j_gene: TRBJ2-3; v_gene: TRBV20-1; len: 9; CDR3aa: SAGWADTQY
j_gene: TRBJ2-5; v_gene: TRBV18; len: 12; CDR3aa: ASSPLGSQETQY
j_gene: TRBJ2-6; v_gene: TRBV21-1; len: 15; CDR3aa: ASSPRTGFTGANVLT
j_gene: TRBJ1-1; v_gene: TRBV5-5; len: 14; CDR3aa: ASSKNNPDLNTEAF
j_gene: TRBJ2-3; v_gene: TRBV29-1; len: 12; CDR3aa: SVVGEVRGDTQY